Presented here are 30 T cell receptor beta chains from one specimen sequenced in a study of cytomegalovirus exposure and HLA in healthy donors. PCR employed 60 Vbeta and 13 Jbeta primers. Here immunoSEQ multiplex PCR was the method, and the copy in TCRdb shows in-frame clones only, minus some. The data show 120,000 or so clones, approximately 80% seen once. Specimen: PBMCs. The source of these receptors is a human donor in good health.

This clone was observed a handful of times. The V gene is TRBV28, the J gene TRBJ2-5; D uncertain. The CDR3 runs to 14 residues. Germline V lookup: CDR1 MDHEN, CDR2 SYDVKM. The V end lost 5 bases, the J end lost 7 bases, and 17 bases lay between the germline ends. The CDR3 region is CASSLSTAGGTQYF. The CDR3 DNA reads as TGTGCCAGCAGTCTAAGTACCGCTGGTGGGACCCAGTACTTC.

This sequence joins TRBV4-1 and TRBJ1-2; TRBD1 is a possible D gene (6 bases). Germline V gives CDR1 MGHRA, CDR2 YSYEKL. Trimming removed 4 bases at V and 8 bases at J, with 23 bases between. The length of the CDR3 is 16 residues. The CDR3 region is CASSPGVRTALGGYTF. Written as DNA, the CDR3 is TGCGCCAGCAGCCCAGGGGTAAGGACAGCTCTCGGGGGCTACACCTTC.

This chain joins TRBV18 and TRBJ2-5, with 11 bases aligning to TRBD1. CDR3 length: 14 amino acids. CDR1 and CDR2 from the germline V gene are KGHSH and LQKENI. J lost 11 bases, V lost 3 bases, and 8 bases had no gene match. In DNA, the CDR3 is TGTGCCAGCTCACCCGGACAGGGGGCTGGTGAGCAGTACTTC. Residues: CASSPGQGAGEQYF.

The chain carries TRBV9 and TRBJ1-1; 8 nucleotides align to TRBD1. Germline V gene data show CDR1 as SGDLS and CDR2 as YYNGEE. V dropped 3 bases and J dropped 4; count of bases not matched to a gene: 5. This CDR3 has 14 residues. The CDR3 nucleotides are TGTGCCAGCAGCGCGCGACAGGGGAGCACTGAAGCTTTCTTT. This encodes CASSARQGSTEAFF. The full variable domain, in which reference TRBV9 and TRBJ1-1 provide the parts outside the CDR3, is DSGVTQTPKHLITATGQRVTLRCSPRSGDLSVYWYQQSLDQGLQFLIQYYNGEERAKGNILERFSAQQFPDLHSELNLSSLELGDSALYFCASSARQGSTEAFFGQGTRLTVV.

This clone has a handful of counts. The chain employs TRBV28 and TRBJ1-4; no clear D gene. Trimming took off 7 bases at V and 5 bases at J, with 5 bases between the two ends. This CDR3 region has 11 residues. Germline CDR1 MDHEN, CDR2 SYDVKM. The CDR3 region is CASKRNEKLFF. As DNA, the CDR3 is TGTGCCAGCAAACGGAATGAAAAACTGTTTTTT.

This clone showed up just once. This sequence joins TRBV14 and TRBJ1-1, with D possibly being TRBD1 (6 bases). CDR1 is SGHDN, CDR2 FVKESK, per germline. The CDR3 loop spans 14 amino acids. The V end lost 4 bases, the J end lost 5 bases, and 14 bases lay between the germline ends. The DNA of the CDR3 is TGTGCCAGCAGCCCTTTGATGAGGGGGACTGAAGCTTTCTTT. Its translation is CASSPLMRGTEAFF.

The chain carries TRBV19 and TRBJ2-7, with a tentative D call TRBD1 (5 bases). Trimming shortened V by 5 bases and J by 5 bases, and 13 bases separated the two germline ends. Germline CDR1 LNHDA, CDR2 SQIVND (reference sequence). The CDR3 is 13 residues long. The CDR3, as DNA: TGTGCCAGTAGTCCCACGACAGACCACGAGCAGTACTTC. Its protein product is CASSPTTDHEQYF.

V is TRBV11-3 and J is TRBJ2-7; 7 bases match TRBD2. The CDR3 has 14 amino acids. V lost 1 base and J lost 2; bases outside the gene matches: 2. Germline CDR1 SGHNT, CDR2 YENEEA. Here the CDR3 DNA reads TGTGCCAGCAGCTTAGGGGAGGGTCCCTACGAGCAGTACTTC. Translation: CASSLGEGPYEQYF.

The chain uses TRBV4-1 and TRBJ2-7; TRBD1 is a possible D gene (6 bases). There are 16 residues in the CDR3. The germline V gene has CDR1 MGHRA and CDR2 YSYEKL. Trimming removed 1 base at V and 0 bases at J, with 13 bases between. The CDR3 spells CASSQGDRTLSYEQYF. Here the CDR3 DNA reads TGCGCCAGCAGCCAAGGCGACAGGACCCTCTCCTACGAGCAGTACTTC.

The chain joins TRBV6-1 to TRBJ2-7; possibly TRBD1 for D (6 bases). CDR1 MNHNS and CDR2 SASEGT come from the germline V gene. The V and J ends lost 7 bases and 2 bases respectively, with 15 bases between them. CDR3 size: 14 residues. CDR3 nucleotides: TGTGCCAGCACCACTCCCTGGACAGCCTACGAGCAGTACTTC. It codes for CASTTPWTAYEQYF.

The CDR3 here is CASSEDIGRIFGELFF. Here the CDR3 DNA reads TGTGCCAGCAGTGAGGATATCGGGAGGATTTTCGGGGAGCTGTTTTTT. The rearrangement joins TRBV2 to TRBJ2-2; TRBD2 matches 7 bases. The CDR3 is made up of 16 amino acids. CDR1 is SNHLY and CDR2 is FYNNEI in the germline V gene. V dropped 3 bases and J dropped 7; count of bases not matched to a gene: 11.

The chain links TRBV7-2 to TRBJ2-1, with 13 bases matching TRBD2. Looked up from germline, CDR1 is SGHTA and CDR2 is FQGNSA. Trimming at V came to 5 bases and at J to 3 bases, leaving 4 bases not matched to a gene. The CDR3 totals 16 residues. The CDR3 spells CASSPGLAGVYNEQFF. The CDR3 DNA sequence: TGTGCCAGCAGCCCAGGACTAGCGGGAGTCTACAATGAGCAGTTCTTC.

The CDR3, as DNA: TGTGCCAGCAAGCCTACAGGGGTGAGGACCGGGGAGCTGTTTTTT. This translates into CASKPTGVRTGELFF. V and J are TRBV2 and TRBJ2-2, with TRBD1 identical over 7 bases. CDR3 length: 15 residues. Trimming cost V 7 bases and J 5 bases; bases outside gene matches: 10. Per germline, CDR1 SNHLY and CDR2 FYNNEI.

The rearrangement joins TRBV30 to TRBJ2-5; 12 bases align to TRBD2. V lost 3 bases and J lost 5; bases outside the gene matches: 1. This CDR3 is built from 13 residues. Germline V lookup: CDR1 GTSNPN, CDR2 SVGIG (reference sequence). The CDR3, as DNA: TGTGCCTGGAGGCTAGCGGGAGGGGAGACCCAGTACTTC. Protein product: CAWRLAGGETQYF.

V is TRBV2 and J is TRBJ2-3, with D maybe TRBD2 (6 bases). The CDR3 spans 13 residues. V gave up 11 bases and J gave up 2 bases, with 14 bases separating them. The germline V gene has CDR1 SNHLY and CDR2 FYNNEI. DNA for the CDR3: TGTGCCGGCGGGACTCAGATCACAGATACGCAGTATTTT. As protein: CAGGTQITDTQYF.

The chain combines TRBV15 with TRBJ1-2; tentative D call: TRBD1 (5 bases). The ends were cut back, 3 bases at V and 3 bases at J, with 11 bases in the middle. The CDR3 covers 14 residues. CDR1 and CDR2 from the germline V gene are LNHNV and YYDKDF (reference sequence). The CDR3 sequence: CATSRGGVDYGYTF. CDR3 DNA: TGTGCCACCAGCAGGGGGGGGGTAGACTATGGCTACACCTTC.

The chain combines TRBV28 with TRBJ2-5; D remains unclear. The J call may be in error: the DNA end matches TRBJ2-7 better. The CDR3 is 12 residues long. Germline-derived CDR1 and CDR2 are MDHEN and SYDVKM. CDR3 loop: CASSSFPYEQYF. Here the CDR3 DNA reads TGTGCCAGCAGTTCCTTTCCCTACGAGCAGTACTTC.

This chain joins TRBV2 and TRBJ1-2; D remains ambiguous. This CDR3 has 13 amino acids. V lost 8 bases and J 3 bases, leaving 13 bases between the germline ends. The germline V gene encodes CDR1 SNHLY and CDR2 FYNNEI. The DNA for the CDR3 is TGTGCCAGCTTATACCGGGGATACTATGGCTACACCTTC. It specifies CASLYRGYYGYTF.

This chain connects TRBV6-5 to TRBJ1-1; a weak D match, TRBD1 (6 bases). V was clipped by 6 bases and J by 0 bases, with 14 bases between them. Germline loops: CDR1 MNHEY, CDR2 SVGAGI. This CDR3 has 15 residues. The CDR3 region has the DNA TGTGCCAGCAGCCGAAAGGGGGTAGTGAACACTGAAGCTTTCTTT. Encoded protein: CASSRKGVVNTEAFF.

The chain joins TRBV5-1 to TRBJ1-3; D is possibly TRBD1 (6 bases). V was pared by 3 bases and J by 0 bases, with 13 bases between. The CDR3 sequence is 16 residues long. In germline, CDR1 is SGHRS, CDR2 YFSETQ. The CDR3 nucleotides read TGCGCCAGCAGCTCAATACAGGGAAGCTCTGGAAACACCATATATTTT. Translation gives CASSSIQGSSGNTIYF.

CDR3 DNA: TGCGCCAGCAGCCATCCTACTAGCGAGAGCTCCTACAATGAGCAGTTCTTC. The encoded protein is CASSHPTSESSYNEQFF. This chain uses TRBV4-1 with TRBJ2-1; the match to TRBD2 covers 7 bases. The CDR3 sequence is 17 residues long. Germline V gene data show CDR1 as MGHRA and CDR2 as YSYEKL. V lost 3 bases to trimming and J lost 0 bases; unmatched junction nucleotides: 8.

The count of this clone is one. Here the CDR3 reads CASSVAVSETGGGQFF. The DNA of the CDR3 is TGTGCCAGCAGCGTCGCCGTCAGCGAGACAGGGGGGGGGCAGTTCTTC. This chain uses TRBV9 with TRBJ2-1, with TRBD1 matching 9 bases. Germline trimming cut 2 bases from V and 12 bases from J; bases unmatched to any gene: 15. The CDR3 runs to 16 residues. CDR1 SGDLS and CDR2 YYNGEE come from the germline V gene.

V is TRBV6-5 and J is TRBJ1-2; the D is unclear. The V end was cut by 7 bases, the J end by 1 base, with 13 bases between. The CDR3 extends over 14 amino acids. In germline, CDR1 is MNHEY, CDR2 SVGAGI. CDR3 in DNA: TGTGCCAGCACCAGAATACAGCTTAACTATGGCTACACCTTC. Translation: CASTRIQLNYGYTF.

The chain employs TRBV28 and TRBJ1-4; D remains unclear. V was cut by 4 bases and J by 3 bases, with 6 bases left in between. The CDR3 is made up of 13 amino acids. Germline V gene lookup returns CDR1 MDHEN and CDR2 SYDVKM. CDR3 in amino acids: CASSSGANEKLFF. The CDR3 DNA reads TGTGCCAGCAGTTCCGGAGCTAATGAAAAACTGTTTTTT.

The chain recombines TRBV28 with TRBJ2-7, with 7 nucleotides matching TRBD1. The CDR3 has 15 residues. Germline-derived CDR1 and CDR2 are MDHEN and SYDVKM. Trimming at V came to 5 bases and at J to 3 bases, leaving 10 bases not matched to a gene. The CDR3 DNA is TGTGCCAGCAGTCGGGCCGACAGGGAAATCTACGAGCAGTACTTC. Its protein product is CASSRADREIYEQYF.

The rearrangement joins TRBV10-3 to TRBJ2-5; 12 bases fit TRBD1. V shed 0 bases and J 5 bases; nucleotides not matched to a gene: 1. Germline V gene data show CDR1 as ENHRY and CDR2 as SYGVKD. The length of the CDR3 is 15 residues. CDR3 residues: CAISESGTGGETQYF. CDR3 DNA sequence: TGTGCCATCAGTGAGTCTGGGACAGGGGGCGAGACCCAGTACTTC.

This clone has a handful of counts. The rearrangement links TRBV6-4 to TRBJ2-7; 9 nucleotides agree with TRBD2. Losses at the gene ends were 5 bases for V and 3 bases for J; bases not matched to a gene: 5. Per the germline V gene, CDR1 is MRHNA and CDR2 is SNTAGT. This CDR3 has 14 amino acids. This chain's CDR3 is CASSRLADLYEQYF. CDR3 DNA sequence: TGTGCCAGCAGTAGACTAGCGGACCTCTACGAGCAGTACTTC.

The V gene is TRBV5-4, the J gene TRBJ1-1, with TRBD1 identical over 7 bases. The length of the CDR3 is 14 residues. Per germline, CDR1 SGHNT and CDR2 YYREEE (reference sequence). Trimming removed 4 bases from V and 1 base from J; junction bases left unmatched: 4. The CDR3 region is CASSTRQGNTEAFF. In DNA form, the CDR3 reads TGTGCCAGCAGCACACGACAGGGGAACACTGAAGCTTTCTTT.

The V and J genes are TRBV19 and TRBJ2-1; 7 nucleotides align to TRBD2. This CDR3 spans 15 amino acids. The J segment lost 5 bases and the V segment lost 0 bases, leaving 4 bases of the junction unmatched. Germline assignment: CDR1 LNHDA and CDR2 SQIVND (reference sequence). The CDR3 here is CASSIDQLADNEQFF. The CDR3 region has the DNA TGTGCCAGTAGTATAGATCAGCTAGCGGACAATGAGCAGTTCTTC. The full variable domain, completed using reference TRBV19 and TRBJ2-1, is DGGITQSPKYLFRKEGQNVTLSCEQNLNHDAMYWYRQDPGQGLRLIYYSQIVNDFQKGDIAEGYSVSREKKESFPLTVTSAQKNPTAFYLCASSIDQLADNEQFFGPGTRLTVL.

The rearrangement uses TRBV7-8 and TRBJ1-3; 10 bases are shared with TRBD1. V was clipped by 6 bases and J by 4 bases; unmatched bases: 9. From germline, CDR1 is SGHVS and CDR2 FQNEAQ. The CDR3 is 16 residues long. The CDR3 reads CASSYRDRGFGNTIYF. In DNA form, the CDR3 reads TGTGCCAGCAGTTACCGGGACAGGGGTTTCGGAAACACCATATATTTT.